The 18 T cell receptor beta chains in this list originate from one sample, sequenced in a study of blood T cell repertoires in COVID-19. The assay was immunoSEQ multiplex PCR, and TCRdb's table has in-frame clones only and misses some. Of about 67,000 clones listed, approximately 90% were seen once; the top ten hold around a fifth. Sequencing was carried out using peripheral blood. Receptor source: a woman at least 80 years old with acute or convalescent COVID-19.

The chain uses TRBV3-1 (or the pseudogene TRBV3-2) and TRBJ1-3, with D tentatively TRBD1 (5 bases). Germline CDR1 is LGHDT and CDR2 is YNNKEL (reference sequence). The CDR3 covers 13 residues. V was pared by 2 bases and J by 3 bases, with 5 bases between. CDR3 sequence reads: CASSQQGGNTIYF. CDR3 DNA sequence: TGTGCCAGCAGCCAACAGGGTGGAAACACCATATATTTT.

The chain combines TRBV5-4 with TRBJ2-3; 9 nucleotides align to TRBD2. This CDR3 is 16 amino acids long. V shed 2 bases and J 0 bases; nucleotides not matched to a gene: 4. In germline, CDR1 is SGHNT, CDR2 YYREEE (reference sequence). CDR3: CASSLGLASSTDTQYF. CDR3 DNA sequence: TGTGCCAGCAGCTTAGGACTAGCGTCTAGCACAGATACGCAGTATTTT.

This clone was observed a single time. V gene TRBV7-2 combines with J gene TRBJ2-7, with 7 bases lining up with TRBD2. V trimming: 6 bases; J trimming: 0 bases; junction bases outside the gene matches: 5. The CDR3 consists of 14 residues. Germline-derived CDR1 and CDR2 are SGHTA and FQGNSA. CDR3 DNA sequence: TGTGCCAGCAGTACAAGCGGGACCTCCTACGAGCAGTACTTC. It specifies CASSTSGTSYEQYF.

The gene calls are TRBV11-3 and TRBJ2-4, with a tentative D call TRBD1 (6 bases). This CDR3 has 14 amino acids. V was cut by 5 bases and J by 2 bases, with 10 bases left in between. Germline V gives CDR1 SGHNT, CDR2 YENEEA. The CDR3: CASSLTGSKNIQYF. The CDR3 nucleotides read TGTGCCAGCAGCCTTACAGGGTCCAAAAACATTCAGTACTTC.

This clone was counted a single time. The J gene is TRBJ2-5, the V gene TRBV27; 8 bases match TRBD1. The ends lost 8 bases at V and 5 bases at J; junction bases unmatched: 13. This CDR3 is 15 amino acids long. CDR1 is MNHEY, CDR2 SMNVEV, per germline (reference sequence). The CDR3 sequence: CASRRTGRGLETQYF. DNA for the CDR3: TGTGCCAGCCGCCGGACGGGCAGGGGGCTCGAGACCCAGTACTTC.

The rearrangement uses TRBV2 and TRBJ2-1; TRBD2 might be the D (6 bases). This CDR3 spans 12 amino acids. V was pared by 7 bases and J by 8 bases, with 12 bases between. The germline CDR1 and CDR2 sequences are SNHLY and FYNNEI. The CDR3 DNA reads as TGTGCCAGCAATCTACTAGCCCATGAGCAGTTCTTC. Translated, it gives CASNLLAHEQFF.

The V and J genes are TRBV7-2 and TRBJ2-5; 7 bases are a match to TRBD2. Germline V gene lookup returns CDR1 SGHTA and CDR2 FQGNSA. The CDR3 runs to 13 residues. V was clipped by 3 bases and J by 3 bases; unmatched bases: 1. CDR3 loop: CASSFGLEETQYF. The CDR3 DNA follows: TGTGCCAGCAGCTTTGGACTAGAAGAGACCCAGTACTTC.

This clone was recorded only once. The gene calls are TRBV9 and TRBJ2-5; 7 bases align to TRBD2. V trimming: 0 bases; J trimming: 1 base; junction bases outside the gene matches: 3. The CDR3 length is 15 residues. Germline V gives CDR1 SGDLS, CDR2 YYNGEE. CDR3 DNA: TGTGCCAGCAGCGTAGCCGGGGGGACCCAAGAGACCCAGTACTTC. It yields the protein CASSVAGGTQETQYF.

V usage is TRBV9 and J usage is TRBJ1-1; D is perhaps TRBD1 (5 bases). Germline-derived CDR1 and CDR2 are SGDLS and YYNGEE. The V gene lost 5 bases and the J gene lost 0 bases, with 8 bases spanning the gap. The CDR3 runs 13 residues. In DNA form, the CDR3 reads TGTGCCAGCAGGGGGCAGATGAACACTGAAGCTTTCTTT. This sequence encodes CASRGQMNTEAFF.

The J gene is TRBJ2-2, the V gene TRBV7-8, with D perhaps TRBD1 (5 bases). CDR3 size: 14 residues. Germline CDR1 and CDR2: SGHVS and FQNEAQ. Deletions cut 5 bases from V and 4 bases from J, with 11 bases between. CDR3 DNA: TGTGCCAGCAGCACCAGGGTTAGCACCGGGGAGCTGTTTTTT. Its translation: CASSTRVSTGELFF.

V and J are TRBV27 and TRBJ2-7, with 9 nucleotides matching TRBD1. Trimming removed 3 bases from V and 3 bases from J; junction bases left unmatched: 3. The CDR3 loop spans 14 amino acids. Germline values: CDR1 MNHEY, CDR2 SMNVEV (reference sequence). The CDR3 here is CASSFWDRVYEQYF. The CDR3 DNA is TGTGCCAGCAGTTTCTGGGACAGGGTCTACGAGCAGTACTTC.

The CDR3 spells CATSTRDSQNSPLHF. In nucleotides, the CDR3 is TGTGCCACCAGCACAAGGGACAGCCAAAATTCACCCCTCCACTTT. V and J are TRBV15 and TRBJ1-6, with TRBD1 identical over 7 bases. Looked up from germline, CDR1 is LNHNV and CDR2 is YYDKDF (reference sequence). The junction had 7 bases not matched to a gene; V was cut back by 4 bases and J by 7 bases. The CDR3 is 15 residues long.

This chain links TRBV2 with TRBJ2-1; TRBD1 aligns across 7 bases. Germline V gives CDR1 SNHLY, CDR2 FYNNEI. This CDR3 has 19 residues. V lost 6 bases and J lost 4; bases outside the gene matches: 21. In DNA, the CDR3 is TGTGCCAGCAGCGGCGGACAGGACGAACCGATAAACCAATACAATGAGCAGTTCTTC. Translated, it gives CASSGGQDEPINQYNEQFF.

CDR3 amino acids: CASSLAIGAGTQYF. DNA of the CDR3: TGTGCCAGCAGCTTAGCGATTGGAGCGGGGACGCAGTATTTT. J is TRBJ2-3 and V is TRBV7-2, with 7 bases that match TRBD2. Germline V gene sequence: CDR1 SGHTA, CDR2 FQGNSA. The length of the CDR3 is 14 residues. Unmatched junction bases numbered 6, after V lost 0 bases and J lost 9 bases.

The chain links TRBV19 to TRBJ2-2; 8 nucleotides line up with TRBD1. The CDR3 has 15 amino acids. The J segment lost 3 bases and the V segment lost 9 bases, leaving 9 bases of the junction unmatched. Germline-derived CDR1 and CDR2 are LNHDA and SQIVND (reference sequence). CDR3: CASRGTGGYTGELFF. The CDR3 DNA reads as TGTGCCAGCCGTGGGACAGGCGGGTACACCGGGGAGCTGTTTTTT.

The V gene is TRBV11-2, the J gene TRBJ2-2; D might be TRBD1 (5 bases). There are 14 residues in the CDR3. V was clipped by 7 bases and J by 3 bases, with 12 bases between them. From germline, CDR1 is SGHAT and CDR2 FQNNGV. CDR3: CASNPPRDTGELFF. The CDR3 DNA reads TGTGCCAGCAACCCCCCCAGGGACACCGGGGAGCTGTTTTTT.

This chain uses TRBV30 with TRBJ2-5; D is perhaps TRBD1 (5 bases). The CDR3 contains 14 residues. Trimming removed 1 base at V and 7 bases at J, with 16 bases between. CDR1 and CDR2 (germline): GTSNPN, SVGIG (reference sequence). CDR3 nucleotides: TGTGCCTGGAGTGAAAGGGGCAGGCCAAGGACCCAGTACTTC. Translating it yields CAWSERGRPRTQYF.

This clone was detected only once. The V and J genes are TRBV21-1 and TRBJ1-5; TRBD1, the D gene given by the table, was not confirmed from the DNA. TRBV21-1 is a pseudogene. This CDR3 contains 18 residues. CDR3 loop: CASSKGIIDRRFGQPQHF. As DNA, the CDR3 is TGTGCCAGCAGCAAAGGGATCATCGACAGGAGATTTGGTCAGCCCCAGCATTTT.